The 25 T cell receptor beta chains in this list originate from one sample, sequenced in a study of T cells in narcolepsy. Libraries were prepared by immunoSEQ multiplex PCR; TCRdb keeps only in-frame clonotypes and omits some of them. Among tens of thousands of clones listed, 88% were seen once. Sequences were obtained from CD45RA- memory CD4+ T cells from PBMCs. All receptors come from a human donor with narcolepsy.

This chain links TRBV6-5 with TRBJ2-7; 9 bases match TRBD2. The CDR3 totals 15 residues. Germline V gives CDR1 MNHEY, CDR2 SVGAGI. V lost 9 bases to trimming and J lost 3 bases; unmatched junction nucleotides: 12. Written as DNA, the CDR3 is TGTGCCAGTGCACCCTTGGCGGGGGGGAGCTACGAGCAGTACTTC. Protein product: CASAPLAGGSYEQYF.

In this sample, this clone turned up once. The CDR3 DNA reads TGTGCCAGCAGTGCCCGGAGGAGCACCATCTATGGCTACACCTTC. This codes for CASSARRSTIYGYTF. V gene TRBV6-1 combines with J gene TRBJ1-2; D gene unclear. The CDR3 length is 15 residues. The V end was cut by 4 bases, the J end by 4 bases, with 16 bases between. In germline, CDR1 is MNHNS, CDR2 SASEGT.

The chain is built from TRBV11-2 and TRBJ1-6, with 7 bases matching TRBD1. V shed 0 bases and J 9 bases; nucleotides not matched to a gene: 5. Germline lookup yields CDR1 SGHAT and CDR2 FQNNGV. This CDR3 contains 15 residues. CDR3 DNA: TGTGCCAGCAGCTTAGATATGGGGACAGTTTCACCCCTCCACTTT. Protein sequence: CASSLDMGTVSPLHF.

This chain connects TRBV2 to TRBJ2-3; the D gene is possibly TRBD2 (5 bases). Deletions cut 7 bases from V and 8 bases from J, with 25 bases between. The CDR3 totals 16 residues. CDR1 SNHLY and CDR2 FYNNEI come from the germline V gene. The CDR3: CASTLDWGGPEGTQYF. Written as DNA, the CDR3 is TGTGCCAGCACCCTGGACTGGGGTGGGCCGGAAGGTACGCAGTATTTT.

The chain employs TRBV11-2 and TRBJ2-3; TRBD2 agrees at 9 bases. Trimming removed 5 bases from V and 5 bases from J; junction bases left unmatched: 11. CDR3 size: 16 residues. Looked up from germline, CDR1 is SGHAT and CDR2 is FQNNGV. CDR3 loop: CASSAPGLAARDTQYF. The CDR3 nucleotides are TGTGCCAGCAGCGCCCCGGGACTAGCTGCAAGAGATACGCAGTATTTT.

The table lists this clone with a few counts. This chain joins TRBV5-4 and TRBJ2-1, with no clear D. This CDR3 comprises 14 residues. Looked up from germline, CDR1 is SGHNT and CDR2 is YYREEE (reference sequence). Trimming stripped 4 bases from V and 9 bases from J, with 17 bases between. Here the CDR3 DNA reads TGTGCCAGCAGCGCGCGGACCGACGCTGGTGAGCAGTTCTTC. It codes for CASSARTDAGEQFF.

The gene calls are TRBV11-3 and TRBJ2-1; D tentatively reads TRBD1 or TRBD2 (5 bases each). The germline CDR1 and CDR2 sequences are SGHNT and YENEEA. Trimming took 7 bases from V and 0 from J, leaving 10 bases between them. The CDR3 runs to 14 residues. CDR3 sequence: CASMGESSYNEQFF. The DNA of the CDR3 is TGTGCCAGCATGGGGGAAAGCTCCTACAATGAGCAGTTCTTC. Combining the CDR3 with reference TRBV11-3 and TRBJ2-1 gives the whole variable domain EAGVVQSPRYKIIEKKQPVAFWCNPISGHNTLYWYLQNLGQGPELLIRYENEEAVDDSQLPKDRFSAERLKGVDSTLKIQPAELGDSAVYLCASMGESSYNEQFFGPGTRLTVL.

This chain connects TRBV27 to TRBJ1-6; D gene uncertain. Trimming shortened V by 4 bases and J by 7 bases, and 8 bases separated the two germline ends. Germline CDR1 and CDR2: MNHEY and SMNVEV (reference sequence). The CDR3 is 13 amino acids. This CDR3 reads CASSYLKNSPLHF. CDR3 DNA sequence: TGTGCCAGCAGTTACCTAAAGAATTCACCCCTCCACTTT.

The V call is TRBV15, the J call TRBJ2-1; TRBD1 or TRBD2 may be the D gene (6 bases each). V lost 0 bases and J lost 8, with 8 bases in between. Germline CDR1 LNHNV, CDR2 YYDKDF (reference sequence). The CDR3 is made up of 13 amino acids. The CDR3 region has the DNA TGTGCCACCAGCAGAGAGGGGGGCTATGAGCAGTTCTTC. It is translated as CATSREGGYEQFF.

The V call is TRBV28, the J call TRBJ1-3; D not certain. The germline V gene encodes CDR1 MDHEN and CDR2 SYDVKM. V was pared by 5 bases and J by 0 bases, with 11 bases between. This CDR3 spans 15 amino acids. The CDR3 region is CASSGLLASGNTIYF. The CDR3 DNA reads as TGTGCCAGCAGTGGACTGTTAGCCTCTGGAAACACCATATATTTT. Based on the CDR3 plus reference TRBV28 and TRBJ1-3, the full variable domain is DVKVTQSSRYLVKRTGEKVFLECVQDMDHENMFWYRQDPGLGLRLIYFSYDVKMKEKGDIPEGYSVSREKKERFSLILESASTNQTSMYLCASSGLLASGNTIYFGEGSWLTVV.

CDR3 region: CASSVGLGGSTGELFF. The CDR3 DNA reads TGTGCCAGCAGCGTAGGGCTGGGGGGTTCAACCGGGGAGCTGTTTTTT. The chain has TRBV9 and TRBJ2-2; perhaps TRBD2 as D (6 bases). Trimming left V 0 bases short and J 5 bases short, with 14 bases between. CDR1 is SGDLS, CDR2 YYNGEE, per germline. The CDR3 runs 16 residues.

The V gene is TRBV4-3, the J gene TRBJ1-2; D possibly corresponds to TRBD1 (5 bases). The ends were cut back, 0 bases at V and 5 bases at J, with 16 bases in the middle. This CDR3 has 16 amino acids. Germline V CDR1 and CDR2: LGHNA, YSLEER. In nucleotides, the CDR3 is TGCGCCAGCAGCCAAGACGCCGGAAGGGGATTATATGGCTACACCTTC. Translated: CASSQDAGRGLYGYTF.

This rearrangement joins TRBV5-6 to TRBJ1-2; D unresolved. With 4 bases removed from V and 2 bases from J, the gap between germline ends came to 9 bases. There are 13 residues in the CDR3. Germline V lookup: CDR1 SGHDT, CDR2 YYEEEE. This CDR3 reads CASSPDWNYGYTF. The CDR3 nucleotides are TGTGCCAGCAGCCCGGACTGGAACTATGGCTACACCTTC.

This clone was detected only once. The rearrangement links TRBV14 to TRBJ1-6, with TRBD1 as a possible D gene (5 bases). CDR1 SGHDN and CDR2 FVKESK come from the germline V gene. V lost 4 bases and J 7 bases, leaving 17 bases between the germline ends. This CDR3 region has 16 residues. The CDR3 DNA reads TGTGCCAGCAGCCGCCTGGGGACGGCTGGGAATTCACCCCTCCACTTT. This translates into CASSRLGTAGNSPLHF.

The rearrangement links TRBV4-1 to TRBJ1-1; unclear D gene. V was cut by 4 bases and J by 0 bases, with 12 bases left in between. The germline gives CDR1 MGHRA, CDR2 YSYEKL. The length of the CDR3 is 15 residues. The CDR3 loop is CASSPGPALNTEAFF. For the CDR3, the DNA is TGCGCCAGCAGCCCTGGACCCGCATTGAACACTGAAGCTTTCTTT.

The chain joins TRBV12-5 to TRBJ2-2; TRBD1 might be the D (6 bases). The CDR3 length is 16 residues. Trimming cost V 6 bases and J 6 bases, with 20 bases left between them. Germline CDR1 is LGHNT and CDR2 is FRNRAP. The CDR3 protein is CASGAGTRGLSGELFF. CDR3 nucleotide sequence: TGTGCTAGTGGCGCCGGGACAAGGGGCTTATCCGGGGAGCTGTTTTTT.

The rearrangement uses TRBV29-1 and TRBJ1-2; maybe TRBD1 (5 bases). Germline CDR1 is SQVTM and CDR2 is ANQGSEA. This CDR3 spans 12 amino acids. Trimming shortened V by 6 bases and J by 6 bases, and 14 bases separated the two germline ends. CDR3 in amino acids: CSVSKSQDGYTF. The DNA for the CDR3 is TGCAGCGTCTCTAAGTCACAGGATGGCTACACCTTC.

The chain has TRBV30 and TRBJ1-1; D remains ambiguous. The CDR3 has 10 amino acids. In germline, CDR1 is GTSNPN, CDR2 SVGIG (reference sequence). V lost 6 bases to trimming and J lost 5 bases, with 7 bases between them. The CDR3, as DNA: TGTGCCTGTAGGAGGACTGAAGCTTTCTTT. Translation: CACRRTEAFF.

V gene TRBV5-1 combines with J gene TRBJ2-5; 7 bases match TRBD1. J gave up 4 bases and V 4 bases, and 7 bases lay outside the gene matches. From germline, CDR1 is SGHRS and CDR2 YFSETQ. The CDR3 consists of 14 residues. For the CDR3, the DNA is TGCGCCAGCAGCCGTACAGACAGGGCAGAGACCCAGTACTTC. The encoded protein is CASSRTDRAETQYF.

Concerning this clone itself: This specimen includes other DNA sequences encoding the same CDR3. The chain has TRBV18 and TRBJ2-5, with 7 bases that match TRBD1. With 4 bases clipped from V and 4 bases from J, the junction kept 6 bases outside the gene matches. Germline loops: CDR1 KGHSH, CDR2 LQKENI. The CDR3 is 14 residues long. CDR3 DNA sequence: TGTGCCAGCTCACACGACAGGGCAACAGAGACCCAGTACTTC. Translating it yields CASSHDRATETQYF.

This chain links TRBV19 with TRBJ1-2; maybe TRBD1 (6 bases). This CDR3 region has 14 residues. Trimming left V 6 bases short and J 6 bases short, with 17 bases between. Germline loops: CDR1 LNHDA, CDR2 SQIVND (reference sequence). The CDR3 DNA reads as TGTGCCAGTAGGGGAAGGGGGGGAGAGGATGGCTACACCTTC. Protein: CASRGRGGEDGYTF.

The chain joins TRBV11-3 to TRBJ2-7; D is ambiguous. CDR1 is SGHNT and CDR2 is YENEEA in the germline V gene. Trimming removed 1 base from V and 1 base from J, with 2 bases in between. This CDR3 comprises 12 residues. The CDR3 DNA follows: TGTGCCAGCAGCTTAGCTTCCTACGAGCAGTACTTC. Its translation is CASSLASYEQYF. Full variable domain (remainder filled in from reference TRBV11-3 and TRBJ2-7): EAGVVQSPRYKIIEKKQPVAFWCNPISGHNTLYWYLQNLGQGPELLIRYENEEAVDDSQLPKDRFSAERLKGVDSTLKIQPAELGDSAVYLCASSLASYEQYFGPGTRLTVT.

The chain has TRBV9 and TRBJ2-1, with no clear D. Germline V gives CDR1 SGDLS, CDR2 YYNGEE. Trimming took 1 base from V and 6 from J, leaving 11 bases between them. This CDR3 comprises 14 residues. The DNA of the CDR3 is TGTGCCAGCAGCGTAAGTATAAACCCCAATGAGCAGTTCTTC. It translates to CASSVSINPNEQFF.

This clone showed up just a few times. The CDR3 nucleotides read TGTGCCAGCAGCCCTGGAGGGGGAAACACAGATACGCAGTATTTT. It encodes CASSPGGGNTDTQYF. The rearrangement links TRBV5-4 to TRBJ2-3, with D perhaps TRBD1 or TRBD2 (6 bases each). Germline CDR1 SGHNT, CDR2 YYREEE (reference sequence). Trimming stripped 4 bases from V and 2 bases from J, with 14 bases between. CDR3 length equals 15 residues.

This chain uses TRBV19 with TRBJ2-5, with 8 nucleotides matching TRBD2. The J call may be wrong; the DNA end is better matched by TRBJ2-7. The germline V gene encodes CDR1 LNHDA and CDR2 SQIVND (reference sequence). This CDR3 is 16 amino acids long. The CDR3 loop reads CASSIGRSGSSYEQYF. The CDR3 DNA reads TGTGCCAGTAGTATCGGGAGAAGCGGGAGCTCCTACGAGCAGTACTTC.